This T cell receptor beta chain comes out of a study of OX40 agonist ivuxolimab in advanced cancers. For this clone: The antigen is unknown.

Systemic immunosuppression or a history of autoimmune disease excluded patients. Blood sampling was done at baseline, cycle 4 day 1, and cycle 7 day 1. TCRdb keeps only in-frame clones here, not all; method: immunoSEQ multiplex PCR. The repertoire holds 63,000 or so clones, with 80% to 90% as singletons. V was trimmed by 5 bases and J by 6 bases, leaving 14 bases between them. Germline loops: CDR1 MRHNA, CDR2 SNTAGT. This CDR3 region has 15 residues. Broader study findings: Expanded peripheral T cell antigen specificity was not determined.

The chain links TRBV6-4 to TRBJ1-6; unclear D gene. This clonotype was obtained from an adult with an advanced solid tumor such as melanoma, head and neck, liver or kidney cancer. The sequencing here drew on CD4+ or CD8+ T cells sorted from blood, taken in a trial of the OX40 agonist ivuxolimab. The CDR3: CASSTDGLSNSPLHF. The CDR3 bases are TGTGCCAGCAGTACGGATGGACTGAGTAATTCACCCCTCCACTTT.